These T cell receptor beta chains were read from a single sample in a study of cytotoxic CD8 clonotypes in ibrutinib-treated CLL. Profiling relied on immunoSEQ multiplex PCR, and the TCRdb table lists in-frame clones only, not all of them. In the table there are under 200,000 clones, approximately 80% of which are singletons. The sample consisted of PBMCs, taken after 24 months of ibrutinib treatment. The source of these receptors is a human donor with chronic lymphocytic leukemia. CDR3s include the opening cysteine and the closing phenylalanine or tryptophan. The size of a clone is reported for some rows only, either as once, few or many, or as a class for expanded clones.

j_call clone_size v_call cdr3_aa
TRBJ1-5 . TRBV27 CASSLSQSQPQHF
TRBJ1-5 . TRBV7-2 CASSSLISPQHF
TRBJ2-1 . TRBV6-6 CASTGLAGYNEQFF
TRBJ1-1 . TRBV19 CASSVGQIHTEAFF
TRBJ1-5 . TRBV30 CAWSANLGWAYRGDNQPQHF
TRBJ2-1 many TRBV7-9 CASSPLRLAGGNNEQFF
TRBJ2-7 . TRBV2 CASSEGSTPNYEQYF
TRBJ2-6 . TRBV9 CASGGDSGANVLTF
TRBJ2-2 . TRBV28 CASILRSRETGELFF
TRBJ2-7 . TRBV28 CASSTGGSYEQYF
TRBJ2-7 . TRBV5-4 CASSLGAGSSYEQYF
TRBJ2-1 . TRBV7-9 CASSYGDRGYNEQFF
TRBJ2-1 once TRBV6-5 CASSYIGIAGEDEQFF
TRBJ2-5 . TRBV7-2 CASSLEGRITETQYF
TRBJ1-1 few TRBV5-1 CASSLVAGAGTEAFF
TRBJ1-2 once TRBV2 CARTGRANYGYTF
TRBJ1-6 . TRBV18 CASSRGQGGNNSPLHF
TRBJ1-3 . TRBV29-1 CSVGGATGNTIYF
TRBJ2-1 . TRBV28 CASSLPWTSAYNEQFF
TRBJ1-2 once TRBV7-3 CASSPDRGRSGYTF
TRBJ1-1 . TRBV18 CASSPLFKAMNTEAFF
TRBJ2-2 few TRBV6-4 CASSRGRLERGTGELFF
TRBJ2-1 . TRBV9 CASSRPRGSGSSYNEQFF
TRBJ1-1 . TRBV29-1 CSVAGARITEAFF
TRBJ2-3 . TRBV5-1 CASSLARTGAPDTQYF
TRBJ2-7 . TRBV5-1 CASSLNDRYEQYF
TRBJ2-7 . TRBV5-1 CASSSGGGSAYEQYF
TRBJ1-2 once TRBV4-3 CASQESWGAGYGYTF
TRBJ2-1 . TRBV29-1 CSAQRGDNEQFF
TRBJ1-5 . TRBV7-8 CASSSQQGREPQHF
TRBJ1-2 . TRBV14 CASSQDRPLGYTF
TRBJ1-1 . TRBV27 CASSLDRLNTEAFF
TRBJ2-1 . TRBV5-8 CASSLTSLSYNEQFF
TRBJ1-6 . TRBV5-5 CASSLEGNSPLHF
TRBJ1-3 . TRBV30 CAWSGRGGTSGNTIYF
TRBJ1-6 . TRBV5-1 CASSLERGVGTGLSPLHF
TRBJ2-1 . TRBV5-1 CASSNHYRDPRFSEQFF
TRBJ1-1 few TRBV7-3 CASRRQVDTEAFF
TRBJ1-2 . TRBV6-4 CASSAGRDYGYTF
TRBJ2-1 . TRBV7-3 CASSLLPSGTPNNEQFF
TRBJ2-7 . TRBV7-9 CASTPGGPRNEQYF
TRBJ2-7 . TRBV11-2 CASSLSLTGTGSHEQYF
TRBJ2-7 . TRBV6-5 CASSPYRGSYEQYF
TRBJ2-7 . TRBV4-2 CASSQGGSKAYEQYF
TRBJ1-4 . TRBV6-6 CASSYSGSTNEKLFF
TRBJ1-5 once TRBV29-1 CSAGDNSNQPQHF
TRBJ1-4 . TRBV30 CAWSVHSREKLFF
TRBJ2-3 . TRBV13 CASSYGTRSTDTQYF